The rows below give T cell receptor beta chains drawn from one sample of a study of T cell changes during pregnancy in multiple sclerosis. Profiled with immunoSEQ multiplex PCR; TCRdb holds only in-frame clones, not every one. The top ten hold about 3% of the sample, which has over 75,000 clones, around 94% seen once. The specimen comprised peripheral blood, sampled in the first trimester of pregnancy. The receptors were sampled from a female donor with multiple sclerosis, enrolled in a pregnancy study. Both conserved end residues are part of each CDR3.

V	CDR3
TRBV6-4	CASARDSYNEQFF
TRBV27	CASSFQREAGELFF
TRBV18	CASSRGLYYNEQFF
TRBV30	CAWSSLSGSFGETQYF
TRBV15	CATSRGAGRFMDMNTEAFF
TRBV6-1	CASSENHRRFF
TRBV4-3	CASSLGQGQTDTQYF
TRBV9	CASSPAGGLGEKLFF
TRBV5-1	CASSPVPGGSYGYTF
TRBV5-1	CASSLEGGGLSEKLFF
TRBV6-6	CATSLGTEETQYF
TRBV15	CATSRGADSGANVLTF
TRBV11-2	CASSPTGAGMSNGYTF
TRBV19	CATSQGDIGGTEAFF
TRBV7-2	CASSPTGGHNSPLHF
TRBV7-3	CASSLTGTGAYGYTF
TRBV9	CASSVSHGSYEQYF
TRBV29-1	CSVVLRTGGSEQYF
TRBV4-2	CASSQVDGQGYGYTF
TRBV7-2	CASSLGAKSYEQYF
TRBV29-1	CSASGVAGGKDTQYF
TRBV29-1	CSASHPGQNSPTNTGELFF
TRBV5-4	CASSYGGRPSYEQYF
TRBV28	CASSLYPGRTGELFF
TRBV2	CASSKEGAGYGYTF
TRBV5-1	CASSLAAGLSTNEKLFF
TRBV18	CASSPPKAMNTGELFF
TRBV5-1	CASSSWDRVGGYTF
TRBV27	CASSLREDTEAFF
TRBV28	CASSWRGEKLFF
TRBV5-1	CASSQRESGYEQYF
TRBV6-1	CASSESGGNQPQHF
TRBV11-2	CASSPHLEGGIRHEQYF
TRBV5-1	CASSYRGSNTGELFF
TRBV18	CASSLQVNTEAFF
TRBV7-8	CASRVSGLLPTNEQFF
TRBV7-6	CASSLGGSGGKETQYF
TRBV29-1	CSAGWGDTQYF
TRBV7-9	CASSPGLAVVRQYF
TRBV10-3	CAISESSYEQYF
TRBV6-5	CASSEDRDTDTQYF
TRBV19	CASSIQGWAEQFF
TRBV28	CASSLKLGGYTEAFF
TRBV6-5	CASSCWDSMNTEAFF
TRBV7-9	CASSFRQGADEKLFF
TRBV29-1	CSVVGQAISWGTEAFF
TRBV15	CATSTGRGETQYF
TRBV28	CASSRGGPGANVLTF
TRBV5-1	CASSLLAGKNEQYF
TRBV7-8	CASSPQVSGSFSSYEQYF
TRBV2	CASSETRGEQETQYF
TRBV5-1	CASSTEQGFPPYGYTF
TRBV28	CASSDPGQGDNEQYF
TRBV4-2	CASSLQPDRGDYEQYF
TRBV13	CASSWGQGGSYGYTF
TRBV27	CASSLRGSTEAFF